These T cell receptor beta chains were read from a single sample in a study of T-cell memory formation after mild COVID-19. Using its own MiXCR run on the 5' RACE reads, TCRdb lists one record per CDR3 protein. The data show about 180,000 distinct CDR3 sequences, about a fifth seen once. Specimen: PBMCs or a T cell subset sorted from them (not recorded which). The receptors were sampled from a man between 18 and 29 years old who had mild COVID-19 (a few samples of this study predate the infection). Cell type and time point are not known. CDR3s leave out the opening cysteine and the closing phenylalanine or tryptophan.

j_call v_call cdr3_aa
TRBJ1-6 TRBV3-1 ASSQDGGRDNSPLH
TRBJ1-1 TRBV4-1 ASRRGGTAMNTEAF
TRBJ2-3 TRBV27 ASRLPGGATDTQY
TRBJ2-7 TRBV4-3 ASSQDRGAGVHYEQY
TRBJ1-2 TRBV28 ANRRQGVGYGYT
TRBJ2-3 TRBV2 ASSETGAGSTQY
TRBJ2-3 TRBV20-1 SAAGSTDTQY
TRBJ2-1 TRBV7-2 ASSPSSGGYNEQF
TRBJ1-1 TRBV23-1 ASSREMNTEAF
TRBJ1-2 TRBV5-6 ASRPWTDHGYT
TRBJ1-1 TRBV7-6 ASSSREGDTEAF
TRBJ2-5 TRBV6-2/TRBV6-3 ASRDREETQY
TRBJ2-3 TRBV12-3/TRBV12-4 ASSVQGASDTQY
TRBJ2-3 TRBV7-2 ASSDRSGRTQY
TRBJ2-7 TRBV5-1 ASSLDYSYEQY
TRBJ2-1 TRBV5-1 ASSKDYGLAGVDEQF
TRBJ1-2 TRBV7-9 ASSVLQGTDGYT
TRBJ2-2 TRBV11-3 ASSLGPTYTGELF
TRBJ2-2 TRBV7-7 ASSLQGGGELF
TRBJ1-2 TRBV18 ASSPLGLNYGYT
TRBJ2-1 TRBV6-5 ASSYSVWGNEQF
TRBJ1-4 TRBV21-1 ASSKEDRPLNEKLF
TRBJ2-2 TRBV9 ASSVQGITGELF
TRBJ1-1 TRBV6-5 ASSYARGLAEAF
TRBJ1-6 TRBV7-9 ASSRDPGTPLH
TRBJ1-4 TRBV12-3/TRBV12-4 ASSLGPGQGDEKLF
TRBJ2-4 TRBV2 ASRGLLAKNIQY
TRBJ2-6 TRBV24-1 ATSDGTAAGANVLT